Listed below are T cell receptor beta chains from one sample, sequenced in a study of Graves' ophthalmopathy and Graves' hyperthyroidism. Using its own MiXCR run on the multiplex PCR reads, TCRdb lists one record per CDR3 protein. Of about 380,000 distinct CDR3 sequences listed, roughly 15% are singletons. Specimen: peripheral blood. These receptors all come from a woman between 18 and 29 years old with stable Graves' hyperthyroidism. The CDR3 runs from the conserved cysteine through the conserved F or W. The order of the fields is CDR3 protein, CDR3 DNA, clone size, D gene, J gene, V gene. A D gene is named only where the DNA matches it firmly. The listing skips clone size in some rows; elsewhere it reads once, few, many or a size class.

CDR3: CASSLQGATNYGYTF
DNA: TGTGCCAGCAGCCTACAGGGGGCTACTAACTATGGCTACACCTTC
size: many
D: TRBD1
J: TRBJ1-2
V: TRBV12-3/TRBV12-4

CDR3: CSASGGAGDTQYF
DNA: TGCAGTGCTAGCGGGGGGGCGGGGGATACCCAGTACTTC
size: .
D: TRBD2
J: TRBJ2-5
V: TRBV20-1

CDR3: CASRSQVSGEQYF
DNA: TGTGCCAGCAGGAGTCAGGTGTCTGGCGAGCAGTACTTC
size: many
D: .
J: TRBJ2-7
V: TRBV6-1

CDR3: CSARVLIKGQGAYEQYF
DNA: TGCAGTGCTAGAGTCCTAATAAAAGGACAGGGAGCCTACGAGCAGTACTTC
size: many
D: TRBD1
J: TRBJ2-7
V: TRBV20-1

CDR3: CASSAASGGYEQYF
DNA: TGTGCCAGCAGTGCGGCGAGCGGGGGCTACGAGCAGTACTTC
size: many
D: TRBD2
J: TRBJ2-7
V: TRBV6-1

CDR3: CASSIAHQQPQHF
DNA: TGTGCCAGTAGTATAGCTCACCAGCAGCCCCAGCATTTT
size: many
D: .
J: TRBJ1-5
V: TRBV19

CDR3: CASSPGGPSGNTIYF
DNA: TGTGCCAGCAGCCCGGGGGGTCCCTCTGGAAACACCATATATTTT
size: many
D: .
J: TRBJ1-3
V: TRBV7-9

CDR3: CATSDALAGGTDTQYF
DNA: TGTGCCACCAGTGATGCTTTAGCGGGGGGGACGGATACGCAGTATTTT
size: many
D: TRBD2
J: TRBJ2-3
V: TRBV24-1

CDR3: CASSLIPTKYGYTF
DNA: TGTGCCAGCAGCTTAATCCCGACAAAGTATGGCTACACCTTC
size: many
D: .
J: TRBJ1-2
V: TRBV7-9

CDR3: CASGTGASNQPQHF
DNA: TGTGCCAGTGGGACAGGGGCGAGCAATCAGCCCCAGCATTTT
size: many
D: TRBD1
J: TRBJ1-5
V: TRBV19

CDR3: CASSGTGLAYNSPLHF
DNA: TGTGCCAGCAGCGGCACAGGGTTGGCCTATAATTCACCCCTCCACTTT
size: many
D: .
J: TRBJ1-6
V: TRBV9

CDR3: CASSPARGAESSYDQYF
DNA: TGTGCCAGCAGCCCGGCCCGGGGGGCAGAGTCATCCTACGATCAGTACTTC
size: .
D: .
J: TRBJ2-7
V: TRBV11-1

CDR3: CASSAGTGEFTLHF
DNA: TGTGCCAGCAGCGCCGGGACAGGGGAATTCACCCTCCACTTT
size: many
D: TRBD1
J: TRBJ1-6
V: TRBV11-3

CDR3: CASSPPNSNQPQHF
DNA: TGTGCCAGCTCACCACCGAATAGCAATCAGCCCCAGCATTTT
size: many
D: .
J: TRBJ1-5
V: TRBV18

CDR3: CATSDSRENQPQHF
DNA: TGTGCCACCAGTGATTCGCGGGAGAATCAGCCCCAGCATTTT
size: many
D: .
J: TRBJ1-5
V: TRBV24-1

CDR3: CASSVRVDTEAFF
DNA: TGTGCCAGCAGCGTCCGGGTCGACACTGAAGCTTTCTTT
size: few
D: .
J: TRBJ1-1
V: TRBV7-9

CDR3: CASAHLADKKETQYF
DNA: TGTGCCAGTGCCCACCTAGCGGACAAGAAAGAGACCCAGTACTTC
size: many
D: TRBD2
J: TRBJ2-5
V: TRBV12-3/TRBV12-4

CDR3: CASSTAGRGGELFF
DNA: TGTGCCAGCAGTACGGCAGGGCGAGGCGGGGAGCTGTTTTTT
size: many
D: .
J: TRBJ2-2
V: TRBV6-1

CDR3: CASSSSPRGRALYGYTF
DNA: TGTGCCAGCAGTTCGTCCCCCCGGGGCAGGGCCCTCTATGGCTACACCTTC
size: many
D: .
J: TRBJ1-2
V: TRBV28

CDR3: CASSQNRGTSSPLHF
DNA: TGCGCCAGCAGTCAAAACAGGGGGACGAGTTCACCCCTCCACTTT
size: .
D: TRBD1
J: TRBJ1-6
V: TRBV4-1

CDR3: CASSLVGQGGDQPQHF
DNA: TGTGCCAGCAGCTTAGTGGGACAGGGAGGGGATCAGCCCCAGCATTTT
size: .
D: TRBD1
J: TRBJ1-5
V: TRBV11-2

CDR3: CASSRGRGGTRHEQYF
DNA: TGTGCCAGCAGCCGCGGCCGTGGCGGGACAAGACACGAGCAGTACTTC
size: many
D: .
J: TRBJ2-7
V: TRBV11-2

CDR3: CASTMGRMNTEAFF
DNA: TGTGCCAGCACTATGGGACGGATGAACACTGAAGCTTTCTTT
size: many
D: .
J: TRBJ1-1
V: TRBV6-1

CDR3: CASSVVLAGGRDTQYF
DNA: TGTGCCAGCAGCGTAGTGCTAGCGGGGGGTAGAGATACGCAGTATTTT
size: few
D: TRBD2
J: TRBJ2-3
V: TRBV9

CDR3: CASSQQGANTEAFF
DNA: TGCGCCAGCAGCCAACAGGGGGCGAACACTGAAGCTTTCTTT
size: few
D: TRBD1
J: TRBJ1-1
V: TRBV4-1

CDR3: CASRKQGGTYEQYF
DNA: TGTGCCAGCAGGAAACAGGGGGGGACCTACGAGCAGTACTTC
size: many
D: .
J: TRBJ2-7
V: TRBV28

CDR3: CASSLDIPNTEAFF
DNA: TGTGCCAGCAGCTTAGACATCCCGAACACTGAAGCTTTCTTT
size: many
D: .
J: TRBJ1-1
V: TRBV7-9

CDR3: CSAWGEANTEAFF
DNA: TGCAGTGCCTGGGGGGAGGCGAACACTGAAGCTTTCTTT
size: .
D: .
J: TRBJ1-1
V: TRBV20-1

CDR3: CASSPIEQGYGNTIYF
DNA: TGTGCCAGCAGTCCCATCGAACAGGGATATGGAAACACCATATATTTT
size: many
D: .
J: TRBJ1-3
V: TRBV12-3/TRBV12-4

CDR3: CASSYTANTEAFF
DNA: TGTGCCAGCAGTTATACAGCGAACACTGAAGCTTTCTTT
size: many
D: .
J: TRBJ1-1
V: TRBV12-3/TRBV12-4

CDR3: CASSQTTAMNTEAFF
DNA: TGTGCCAGCAGCCAGACGACAGCAATGAACACTGAAGCTTTCTTT
size: many
D: .
J: TRBJ1-1
V: TRBV14

CDR3: CASTTGGDGSYEQYF
DNA: TGTGCCAGCACCACAGGGGGCGATGGATCCTACGAGCAGTACTTC
size: .
D: TRBD1
J: TRBJ2-7
V: TRBV11-3

CDR3: CASSLVLRDRGYEQYF
DNA: TGTGCCAGCAGCTTAGTGCTCCGGGACAGGGGCTACGAGCAGTACTTC
size: few
D: TRBD1
J: TRBJ2-7
V: TRBV11-1

CDR3: CATSDYTGGTGELFF
DNA: TGTGCCACCAGTGATTACACAGGCGGGACCGGGGAGCTGTTTTTT
size: .
D: .
J: TRBJ2-2
V: TRBV24-1

CDR3: CASSFRQSYEQYF
DNA: TGCGCCAGCAGCTTCCGACAGTCCTACGAGCAGTACTTC
size: many
D: .
J: TRBJ2-7
V: TRBV5-1

CDR3: CASYLGRYTEAFF
DNA: TGTGCCAGTTATCTAGGGAGGTACACTGAAGCTTTCTTT
size: .
D: .
J: TRBJ1-1
V: TRBV6-2/TRBV6-3

CDR3: CASSQDFAYGYTF
DNA: TGTGCCAGCAGCCAAGATTTCGCTTATGGCTACACCTTC
size: many
D: .
J: TRBJ1-2
V: TRBV14

CDR3: CASSILQGARSNEQYF
DNA: TGTGCCAGCAGCATTCTTCAGGGGGCGCGTTCGAACGAGCAGTACTTC
size: many
D: TRBD1
J: TRBJ2-7
V: TRBV7-2

CDR3: CASTLGQRGSPLHF
DNA: TGTGCCAGCACCCTGGGGCAACGGGGTTCACCCCTCCACTTT
size: once
D: .
J: TRBJ1-6
V: TRBV6-2/TRBV6-3

CDR3: CASSRRESNQPQHF
DNA: TGTGCCAGCAGCCGCAGGGAGTCAAATCAGCCCCAGCATTTT
size: few
D: .
J: TRBJ1-5
V: TRBV6-1

CDR3: CASSLVLDSSTDTQYF
DNA: TGCGCCAGCAGCTTGGTCCTGGACAGTTCCACAGATACGCAGTATTTT
size: .
D: .
J: TRBJ2-3
V: TRBV5-1

CDR3: CAISERDGTEAFF
DNA: TGTGCCATCAGTGAACGGGACGGCACTGAAGCTTTCTTT
size: many
D: .
J: TRBJ1-1
V: TRBV10-3

CDR3: CAISAATGLSSGNTIYF
DNA: TGTGCCATCAGTGCAGCGACAGGCCTTTCCTCTGGAAACACCATATATTTT
size: few
D: .
J: TRBJ1-3
V: TRBV10-3

CDR3: CASGLRDRGDEQYF
DNA: TGTGCTAGTGGTCTCCGGGACAGGGGGGACGAGCAGTACTTC
size: many
D: TRBD1
J: TRBJ2-7
V: TRBV12-5

CDR3: CASSKGYTEAFF
DNA: TGTGCCAGCAGCAAGGGATACACTGAAGCTTTCTTT
size: many
D: .
J: TRBJ1-1
V: TRBV6-2/TRBV6-3

CDR3: CASSPRDRHTEAFF
DNA: TGTGCCAGCAGCCCACGGGACAGGCACACTGAAGCTTTCTTT
size: many
D: TRBD1
J: TRBJ1-1
V: TRBV11-3

CDR3: CASFRSYNSPLHF
DNA: TGTGCCAGCTTCAGGTCCTATAATTCACCCCTCCACTTT
size: many
D: .
J: TRBJ1-6
V: TRBV6-1

CDR3: CASSLNHGNTEAFF
DNA: TGTGCCAGCAGCTTAAATCACGGGAACACTGAAGCTTTCTTT
size: many
D: .
J: TRBJ1-1
V: TRBV7-8

CDR3: CASKSTGVRTEAFF
DNA: TGTGCCAGTAAATCGACAGGGGTCCGCACTGAAGCTTTCTTT
size: many
D: TRBD1
J: TRBJ1-1
V: TRBV19